The rows below give T cell receptor beta chains drawn from one sample of a study of shared clonotypes between healthy human individuals. Profiled with immunoSEQ multiplex PCR; TCRdb holds only in-frame clones, not every one. The sample holds about 1.5 million clones, 98% seen once. The sequenced material came from naive CD4+ T cells sorted from blood. These receptors came from a man aged 25-40 years in good health. Both conserved end residues are part of each CDR3. Fields, in order: D gene, V gene, J gene, clone size, CDR3 DNA, CDR3 protein. The D gene is left open where the match is weak. Rows give clone size only sometimes, using once, few, many, or a class for an expanded clone.

NA	TRBV29-1	TRBJ2-3	NA	TGCAGCGCCGAACCCAACGGAGAGTATTTT	CSAEPNGEYF
NA	TRBV7-2	TRBJ1-3	NA	TGTGCCAGCAGCTTTATCGACAGAACTGGAAACACCATATATTTT	CASSFIDRTGNTIYF
NA	TRBV28	TRBJ1-1	NA	TGTGCCAGCAGTTTAGGTCGGGTGCTGGAGGCTTTCTTT	CASSLGRVLEAFF
TRBD1	TRBV7-9	TRBJ2-7	once	TGTGCCAGCAGCCTAGCCTCCGGGACAGGGGATTTATACGAGCAGTACTTC	CASSLASGTGDLYEQYF
NA	TRBV18	TRBJ2-2	NA	TGTGCCAGCTCACCATCGGTTCGCAGGCTCGCGAACACCGGGGAGCTGTTTTTT	CASSPSVRRLANTGELFF
NA	TRBV7-6	TRBJ2-7	NA	TGTGCCAGCAGCTTAGCGGGGATGGGCGGGATCAACTCCTACGAGCAGTACTTC	CASSLAGMGGINSYEQYF
TRBD2	TRBV2	TRBJ2-1	NA	TGTGCCAGCAGTGAAGTAGCGGGAGGGCGTGATGAGCAGTTCTTC	CASSEVAGGRDEQFF
NA	TRBV6-5	TRBJ2-5	NA	TGTGCCAGCAGGCCCGGGCCCGGGACCCAGTACTTC	CASRPGPGTQYF
NA	TRBV2	TRBJ2-7	NA	TGTGCCAGCAGTGAAGATGGGGAAGGCGAGCAGTACTTC	CASSEDGEGEQYF
TRBD1	TRBV23-1	TRBJ1-4	NA	TGCGCCAGCAGTCACAGTATCCGGGACAGTGAGATGAAAAAACTGTTTTTT	CASSHSIRDSEMKKLFF
NA	TRBV11-2	TRBJ2-5	once	TGTGCCAGCAGCTATACAGGGTCTGAGACCCAGTACTTC	CASSYTGSETQYF
NA	TRBV6-6	TRBJ1-4	NA	TGTGCCAGCAATCACCAGAGCGCAACTAATGAAAAACTGTTTTTT	CASNHQSATNEKLFF
NA	TRBV18	TRBJ2-3	NA	TGTGCCAGCTCACCATCCGCGGGACTCTCTAGCACAGATACGCAGTATTTT	CASSPSAGLSSTDTQYF
TRBD1	TRBV19	TRBJ2-7	NA	TGTGCCAGTAGTATAGGAGGTGGACAGGGTAGCTCCTACGAGCAGTACTTC	CASSIGGGQGSSYEQYF
NA	TRBV7-6	TRBJ2-1	NA	TGTGCCAGCAGTCTGTACGGGAGCTCCTACAATGAGCAGTTCTTC	CASSLYGSSYNEQFF
TRBD2	TRBV5-6	TRBJ2-7	NA	TGTGCCAGCACCGTTCTAGCGGGAGTCGGGGAGCAGTACTTC	CASTVLAGVGEQYF
NA	TRBV12-5	TRBJ2-1	NA	TGTGCTAGTGGTTTGATCCTTGGGATGACGGATGAGCAGTTCTTC	CASGLILGMTDEQFF
NA	TRBV28	TRBJ2-2	NA	TGTGCCAGCAGGCCCACAAGAGGGGAAGGCACCGGGGAGCTGTTTTTT	CASRPTRGEGTGELFF
NA	TRBV7-9	TRBJ2-7	NA	TGTGCCAGCAGCTTAGTTGAGTCGGTGGGGCAGTACTTC	CASSLVESVGQYF
NA	TRBV5-1	TRBJ2-5	NA	TGCGCCAGCAGCTTGTTCGAACAAGAGACCCAGTACTTC	CASSLFEQETQYF
NA	TRBV11-3	TRBJ2-5	NA	TGTGCCAGCAGCTATAAACACGAGCCCCAAGAGACCCAGTACTTC	CASSYKHEPQETQYF
NA	TRBV6-1	TRBJ2-1	NA	TGTGCCAGCAGTGTGGTGGGACGAACACACGGTGAGCAGTTCTTC	CASSVVGRTHGEQFF
TRBD1	TRBV10-2	TRBJ2-7	NA	TGCGCCAGCAGCAGTTGGGACAGATACTACGAGCAGTACTTC	CASSSWDRYYEQYF
NA	TRBV28	TRBJ1-1	NA	TGTGCCAGCAGTTTAGCCTGGTCCACTGAAGCTTTCTTT	CASSLAWSTEAFF